This is a list of T cell receptor beta chains from one sample in a study of OX40 agonist ivuxolimab in advanced cancers. TCRdb keeps only in-frame clones here, not all; method: immunoSEQ multiplex PCR. Of some 65,000 clones detected, 85% appear once; the ten largest clones hold about 4%. Sample: CD4+ or CD8+ T cells sorted from blood, taken in a trial of the OX40 agonist ivuxolimab. These receptors were taken from an adult with an advanced solid tumor such as melanoma, head and neck, liver or kidney cancer. Each CDR3 is given with its conserved first and last residue. Each record gives: D gene, clone size, V gene, CDR3 length, J gene, CDR3 protein, CDR3 DNA. D genes are given only for firm matches. For some rows the clone size is stated as once, few or many, or as a class when expanded; others skip it.

D gene: TRBD1
clone size: -
V gene: TRBV6-5
CDR3 length: 15
J gene: TRBJ1-3
CDR3 protein: CASRLTGDSGNTIYF
CDR3 DNA: TGTGCCAGCAGACTTACAGGGGACTCTGGAAACACCATATATTTT

D gene: -
clone size: few
V gene: TRBV30
CDR3 length: 11
J gene: TRBJ1-1
CDR3 protein: CAWCRGSEAFF
CDR3 DNA: TGTGCCTGGTGCAGGGGATCTGAAGCTTTCTTT

D gene: -
clone size: -
V gene: TRBV18
CDR3 length: 16
J gene: TRBJ2-2
CDR3 protein: CASSPLLLTNTGELFF
CDR3 DNA: TGTGCCAGCTCACCTCTACTGTTAACGAACACCGGGGAGCTGTTTTTT

D gene: -
clone size: -
V gene: TRBV4-1
CDR3 length: 15
J gene: TRBJ2-7
CDR3 protein: CASSHSTGFTYEQYF
CDR3 DNA: TGCGCCAGCAGCCATTCGACAGGTTTTACCTACGAGCAGTACTTC

D gene: -
clone size: -
V gene: TRBV6-6
CDR3 length: 13
J gene: TRBJ2-7
CDR3 protein: CASSYGGPYEQYF
CDR3 DNA: TGTGCCAGCAGTTACGGGGGGCCCTACGAGCAGTACTTC

D gene: -
clone size: -
V gene: TRBV28
CDR3 length: 13
J gene: TRBJ1-1
CDR3 protein: CASSGEWDTEAFF
CDR3 DNA: TGTGCCAGCAGTGGGGAGTGGGACACTGAAGCTTTCTTT

D gene: -
clone size: -
V gene: TRBV7-2
CDR3 length: 13
J gene: TRBJ2-1
CDR3 protein: CASSLEQGHEQFF
CDR3 DNA: TGTGCCAGCAGCTTAGAACAAGGACATGAGCAGTTCTTC

D gene: -
clone size: -
V gene: TRBV27
CDR3 length: 12
J gene: TRBJ2-7
CDR3 protein: CASSLRGAEQYF
CDR3 DNA: TGTGCCAGCAGTTTACGGGGAGCGGAGCAGTACTTC

D gene: -
clone size: few
V gene: TRBV30
CDR3 length: 14
J gene: TRBJ1-5
CDR3 protein: CAWSRSGGNQPQHF
CDR3 DNA: TGTGCCTGGAGTAGGAGTGGGGGCAATCAGCCCCAGCATTTT

D gene: -
clone size: -
V gene: TRBV5-1
CDR3 length: 14
J gene: TRBJ1-2
CDR3 protein: CASSPGPPGYGYTF
CDR3 DNA: TGCGCCAGCAGCCCCGGGCCGCCCGGCTATGGCTACACCTTC

D gene: -
clone size: -
V gene: TRBV7-2
CDR3 length: 15
J gene: TRBJ2-7
CDR3 protein: CASSFGGSGSYEQYF
CDR3 DNA: TGTGCCAGCAGCTTTGGAGGGAGTGGATCCTACGAGCAGTACTTC

D gene: -
clone size: -
V gene: TRBV7-9
CDR3 length: 13
J gene: TRBJ1-6
CDR3 protein: CASSPDGNSPLHF
CDR3 DNA: TGTGCCAGCAGCCCGGACGGAAATTCACCCCTCCACTTT

D gene: -
clone size: once
V gene: TRBV10-2
CDR3 length: 11
J gene: TRBJ2-6
CDR3 protein: CATSEANVLTF
CDR3 DNA: TGCGCCACCTCTGAGGCCAACGTCCTGACTTTC

D gene: -
clone size: -
V gene: TRBV10-2
CDR3 length: 13
J gene: TRBJ2-7
CDR3 protein: CASLPNQGSEQYF
CDR3 DNA: TGCGCCAGTCTACCAAATCAGGGGAGCGAGCAGTACTTC

D gene: -
clone size: -
V gene: TRBV28
CDR3 length: 13
J gene: TRBJ2-2
CDR3 protein: CASSSLNTGELFF
CDR3 DNA: TGTGCCAGCAGTTCTTTAAACACCGGGGAGCTGTTTTTT

D gene: -
clone size: -
V gene: TRBV4-1
CDR3 length: 13
J gene: TRBJ1-2
CDR3 protein: CASSQQGDYGYTF
CDR3 DNA: TGCGCCAGCAGCCAACAAGGGGACTATGGCTACACCTTC

D gene: TRBD2
clone size: few
V gene: TRBV5-1
CDR3 length: 17
J gene: TRBJ2-3
CDR3 protein: CASSLGSSGGRTDTQYF
CDR3 DNA: TGCGCCAGCAGCTTGGGGTCTAGCGGGGGGCGCACAGATACGCAGTATTTT

D gene: TRBD2
clone size: -
V gene: TRBV25-1
CDR3 length: 12
J gene: TRBJ2-1
CDR3 protein: CAGATTGGLQFF
CDR3 DNA: TGTGCCGGAGCCACAACCGGGGGGTTGCAGTTCTTC

D gene: TRBD1
clone size: -
V gene: TRBV6-6
CDR3 length: 15
J gene: TRBJ2-1
CDR3 protein: CASRRQGAAINEQFF
CDR3 DNA: TGTGCCAGCAGGAGACAGGGGGCCGCGATCAATGAGCAGTTCTTC

D gene: TRBD1
clone size: once
V gene: TRBV30
CDR3 length: 13
J gene: TRBJ2-7
CDR3 protein: CAWSTGASYEQYF
CDR3 DNA: TGTGCCTGGAGTACAGGGGCCTCCTACGAGCAGTACTTC

D gene: -
clone size: -
V gene: TRBV7-2
CDR3 length: 14
J gene: TRBJ1-1
CDR3 protein: CASSLTVLSTGAFF
CDR3 DNA: TGTGCCAGCAGCTTAACGGTCCTTTCTACAGGGGCTTTCTTT

D gene: TRBD1
clone size: once
V gene: TRBV10-3
CDR3 length: 14
J gene: TRBJ2-7
CDR3 protein: CAIRTGTGYGEQYF
CDR3 DNA: TGTGCCATCAGGACCGGGACAGGGTACGGCGAGCAGTACTTC

D gene: TRBD2
clone size: -
V gene: TRBV5-1
CDR3 length: 17
J gene: TRBJ2-3
CDR3 protein: CASSLEGLAGVLDTQYF
CDR3 DNA: TGCGCCAGCAGCTTGGAGGGACTAGCGGGAGTTTTAGATACGCAGTATTTT

D gene: -
clone size: -
V gene: TRBV6-1
CDR3 length: 11
J gene: TRBJ2-7
CDR3 protein: CASSEGYEQYF
CDR3 DNA: TGTGCCAGCAGTGAAGGTTACGAGCAGTACTTC

D gene: -
clone size: -
V gene: TRBV10-1
CDR3 length: 15
J gene: TRBJ2-7
CDR3 protein: CASSGGIIGTYEQYF
CDR3 DNA: TGCGCCAGCAGTGGCGGAATTATTGGGACTTACGAGCAGTACTTC

D gene: -
clone size: -
V gene: TRBV19
CDR3 length: 14
J gene: TRBJ1-4
CDR3 protein: CASSRTTTNEKLFF
CDR3 DNA: TGTGCCAGTAGCCGGACAACAACTAATGAAAAACTGTTTTTT

D gene: TRBD2
clone size: -
V gene: TRBV5-4
CDR3 length: 14
J gene: TRBJ2-1
CDR3 protein: CASSWWTGGNEQFF
CDR3 DNA: TGTGCCAGCAGCTGGTGGACGGGGGGGAATGAGCAGTTCTTC

D gene: TRBD1
clone size: few
V gene: TRBV27
CDR3 length: 15
J gene: TRBJ1-5
CDR3 protein: CASSLWGQGSQPQHF
CDR3 DNA: TGTGCCAGCAGTTTATGGGGACAGGGTTCTCAGCCCCAGCATTTT

D gene: -
clone size: -
V gene: TRBV11-2
CDR3 length: 13
J gene: TRBJ1-5
CDR3 protein: CASGTGLNQPQHF
CDR3 DNA: TGTGCCAGCGGCACAGGGTTGAATCAGCCCCAGCATTTT

D gene: -
clone size: -
V gene: TRBV27
CDR3 length: 17
J gene: TRBJ1-2
CDR3 protein: CASSFQGGAGGNYGYTF
CDR3 DNA: TGTGCCAGCAGTTTCCAAGGAGGGGCCGGGGGAAACTATGGCTACACCTTC

D gene: -
clone size: -
V gene: TRBV7-9
CDR3 length: 16
J gene: TRBJ2-3
CDR3 protein: CASSLLGATGSMDLYF
CDR3 DNA: TGTGCCAGCAGCTTACTGGGGGCCACAGGATCAATGGATCTGTATTTT

D gene: -
clone size: -
V gene: TRBV6-5
CDR3 length: 11
J gene: TRBJ2-7
CDR3 protein: CASTPSYEQYF
CDR3 DNA: TGTGCCAGCACCCCTTCCTACGAGCAGTACTTC

D gene: -
clone size: -
V gene: TRBV7-6
CDR3 length: 17
J gene: TRBJ1-6
CDR3 protein: CASSLDSRRSYNSPLHF
CDR3 DNA: TGTGCCAGCAGCTTAGATTCACGGCGCTCCTATAATTCACCCCTCCACTTT

D gene: -
clone size: -
V gene: TRBV11-3
CDR3 length: 13
J gene: TRBJ1-1
CDR3 protein: CASSPRENTEAFF
CDR3 DNA: TGTGCCAGCAGCCCTAGGGAGAACACTGAAGCTTTCTTT

D gene: -
clone size: -
V gene: TRBV6-5
CDR3 length: 11
J gene: TRBJ2-7
CDR3 protein: CASSTRQRTYF
CDR3 DNA: TGTGCCAGCAGCACCCGACAGCGCACGTACTTC

D gene: -
clone size: -
V gene: TRBV9
CDR3 length: 14
J gene: TRBJ2-7
CDR3 protein: CASSVAGGNYEQYF
CDR3 DNA: TGTGCCAGCAGCGTAGCTGGCGGGAACTACGAGCAGTACTTC

D gene: -
clone size: -
V gene: TRBV11-1
CDR3 length: 14
J gene: TRBJ1-4
CDR3 protein: CASSITSTNEKLFF
CDR3 DNA: TGTGCCAGCAGCATCACATCAACTAATGAAAAACTGTTTTTT

D gene: -
clone size: -
V gene: TRBV30
CDR3 length: 14
J gene: TRBJ1-6
CDR3 protein: CAWVEGPDNSPLHF
CDR3 DNA: TGTGCCTGGGTGGAGGGGCCGGACAATTCACCCCTCCACTTT

D gene: -
clone size: -
V gene: TRBV28
CDR3 length: 15
J gene: TRBJ1-5
CDR3 protein: CASNLPGNVNQPQHF
CDR3 DNA: TGTGCCAGCAACTTACCAGGGAATGTCAATCAGCCCCAGCATTTT

D gene: -
clone size: once
V gene: TRBV2
CDR3 length: 14
J gene: TRBJ2-2
CDR3 protein: CASRGRANTGELFF
CDR3 DNA: TGTGCCAGCAGAGGGCGGGCGAACACCGGGGAGCTGTTTTTT

D gene: -
clone size: -
V gene: TRBV5-8
CDR3 length: 13
J gene: TRBJ2-2
CDR3 protein: CASSLRGPGELFF
CDR3 DNA: TGTGCCAGCAGCTTGCGAGGCCCCGGGGAGCTGTTTTTT

D gene: -
clone size: -
V gene: TRBV2
CDR3 length: 13
J gene: TRBJ2-1
CDR3 protein: CASTVDSYNEQFF
CDR3 DNA: TGTGCCAGCACAGTCGATTCCTACAATGAGCAGTTCTTC

D gene: -
clone size: -
V gene: TRBV7-8
CDR3 length: 16
J gene: TRBJ1-1
CDR3 protein: CASSLGERARDTEAFF
CDR3 DNA: TGTGCCAGCAGCTTGGGTGAGAGGGCAAGGGACACTGAAGCTTTCTTT

D gene: -
clone size: -
V gene: TRBV5-1
CDR3 length: 14
J gene: TRBJ2-1
CDR3 protein: CASSLEGTYNEQFF
CDR3 DNA: TGCGCCAGCAGCTTGGAGGGGACCTACAATGAGCAGTTCTTC

D gene: -
clone size: -
V gene: TRBV10-1
CDR3 length: 14
J gene: TRBJ1-2
CDR3 protein: CASSESGNSYGYTF
CDR3 DNA: TGCGCCAGCAGTGAGTCGGGCAACTCCTATGGCTACACCTTC

D gene: TRBD1
clone size: few
V gene: TRBV30
CDR3 length: 13
J gene: TRBJ1-5
CDR3 protein: CAWNQGVNQPQHF
CDR3 DNA: TGTGCCTGGAACCAGGGGGTGAATCAGCCCCAGCATTTT

D gene: -
clone size: -
V gene: TRBV14
CDR3 length: 11
J gene: TRBJ1-4
CDR3 protein: CASSLGIELFF
CDR3 DNA: TGTGCCAGCAGCCTAGGAATAGAACTGTTTTTT

D gene: -
clone size: -
V gene: TRBV29-1
CDR3 length: 12
J gene: TRBJ1-1
CDR3 protein: CSALTGGTEAFF
CDR3 DNA: TGCAGCGCTTTAACGGGGGGCACTGAAGCTTTCTTT

D gene: TRBD2
clone size: -
V gene: TRBV14
CDR3 length: 15
J gene: TRBJ2-7
CDR3 protein: CASSQDRGRAYEQYF
CDR3 DNA: TGTGCCAGCAGCCAAGATCGGGGGAGGGCCTACGAGCAGTACTTC

D gene: -
clone size: -
V gene: TRBV15
CDR3 length: 17
J gene: TRBJ2-3
CDR3 protein: CATSRTLGFSSTDTQYF
CDR3 DNA: TGTGCCACCAGCAGGACCCTGGGATTCTCTAGCACAGATACGCAGTATTTT

D gene: TRBD2
clone size: -
V gene: TRBV7-3
CDR3 length: 13
J gene: TRBJ2-7
CDR3 protein: CASSSGGFNEQYF
CDR3 DNA: TGTGCCAGCAGCTCGGGGGGATTCAACGAGCAGTACTTC

D gene: -
clone size: -
V gene: TRBV10-3
CDR3 length: 13
J gene: TRBJ1-3
CDR3 protein: CATAPSAGNTIYF
CDR3 DNA: TGTGCCACCGCCCCATCGGCGGGAAACACCATATATTTT